What follows are 13 T cell receptor beta chains derived from one specimen sequenced in a study of response to subunit inactivated influenza vaccine. Each CDR3 protein gets one entry after TCRdb re-called the RT-PCR reads with MiXCR. The sample lists roughly 700,000 distinct CDR3 sequences; approximately 13% were seen once. Source: PBMCs from blood, taken 14 days before vaccination. All receptors derive from a man in his fifties who received an inactivated influenza vaccine.

This clonotype was found a few times. CDR3 sequence: CASSLERWADGDTQYF. In DNA form, the CDR3 reads TGTGCCAGCAGCTTGGAGAGGTGGGCAGACGGAGATACGCAGTATTTT. The rearrangement joins TRBV5-6 to TRBJ2-3; the D is unclear. The V gene's germline CDR1 is SGHDT and CDR2 YYEEEE. V lost 0 bases and J 5 bases, leaving 16 bases between the germline ends. The CDR3 has 16 residues.

This chain links TRBV3-1 with TRBJ2-1; D unclear. This CDR3 comprises 13 residues. Germline loops: CDR1 LGHDT, CDR2 YNNKEL (reference sequence). Trimming stripped 1 base from V and 9 bases from J, with 10 bases between. CDR3 protein: CASSQVPAGEQFF. DNA for the CDR3: TGTGCCAGCAGCCAAGTACCCGCCGGTGAGCAGTTCTTC.

J is TRBJ2-7 and V is TRBV5-5; D not resolved. The V end was cut by 1 base, the J end by 2 bases, with 19 bases between. The CDR3 covers 17 residues. CDR1 and CDR2 (germline): SGHKS, YYEKEE (reference sequence). The CDR3 DNA follows: TGTGCCAGCAGCTTGATTTCGGATAGGTTTATTGCCTACGAGCAGTACTTC. Amino acid sequence: CASSLISDRFIAYEQYF.

The rearrangement links TRBV20-1 to TRBJ2-7; the D gene is possibly TRBD2 (7 bases). The germline gives CDR1 DFQATT, CDR2 SNEGSKA (reference sequence). The CDR3 length is 16 residues. With 1 base removed from V and 4 bases from J, the gap between germline ends came to 20 bases. CDR3 sequence (DNA): TGCAGTGCTAGAGGGGCCGGAACGGGGGGCCTTTACGAGCAGTACTTC. It translates to CSARGAGTGGLYEQYF.

The table lists this clonotype with a few counts. This rearrangement joins TRBV7-9 to TRBJ1-1; D unclear. Trimming pared 0 bases from V and 6 bases from J, leaving 5 bases between. The V gene's germline CDR1 is SEHNR and CDR2 FQNEAQ (reference sequence). This CDR3 region has 12 residues. This CDR3 reads CASSLADPEAFF. In DNA, the CDR3 is TGTGCCAGCAGCTTAGCAGACCCTGAAGCTTTCTTT.

The chain employs TRBV6-1 and TRBJ2-7, with 9 bases lining up with TRBD1. Looked up from germline, CDR1 is MNHNS and CDR2 is SASEGT. The CDR3 consists of 14 residues. J lost 4 bases, V lost 3 bases, and 4 bases had no gene match. The CDR3 DNA follows: TGTGCCAGCAGTGATTGGGACAGGGTATACGAGCAGTACTTC. As protein: CASSDWDRVYEQYF.

This clonotype was detected a few times. The chain is built from TRBV12-3 or TRBV12-4 and TRBJ2-7; the D gene is possibly TRBD2 (5 bases). V lost 7 bases to trimming and J lost 7 bases, with 14 bases between them. This CDR3 is 12 amino acids long. As DNA, the CDR3 is TGTGCCAGCACCCAGCCAGGAGGTGAGCAGTACTTC. It encodes CASTQPGGEQYF.

This clonotype was recorded many times. The chain carries TRBV29-1 and TRBJ1-2, with 8 bases matching TRBD1. After removal of 4 bases from V and 4 bases from J, the junction contained 8 bases not matched to a gene. Germline loops: CDR1 SQVTM, CDR2 ANQGSEA. This CDR3 has 14 amino acids. The CDR3 region is CSVGQGQGAYGYTF. CDR3 nucleotide sequence: TGCAGCGTTGGCCAAGGACAGGGCGCCTATGGCTACACCTTC.

The chain joins TRBV10-3 to TRBJ2-5; 8 bases map to TRBD1. Trimming cost V 11 bases and J 1 base; bases outside gene matches: 6. The CDR3 totals 13 residues. CDR1 ENHRY and CDR2 SYGVKD come from the germline V gene. CDR3 nucleotide sequence: TGTGCCGCGAGTGGACAGGGCCAAGAGACCCAGTACTTC. Its translation: CAASGQGQETQYF.

This clonotype was seen only a few times. J is TRBJ1-3 and V is TRBV7-8; TRBD1 is a possible D gene (6 bases). Between the trimmed V and J ends, which lost 5 bases and 8 bases, there was a span of 10 bases. Germline CDR1 is SGHVS and CDR2 is FQNEAQ. The CDR3 consists of 12 residues. The CDR3 DNA is TGTGCCAGCAGCGCGGACAGACACACCATATATTTT. It specifies CASSADRHTIYF.

This chain uses TRBV29-1 with TRBJ1-1; no firm D call. CDR1 is SQVTM and CDR2 is ANQGSEA in the germline V gene. The CDR3 consists of 12 residues. V was clipped by 6 bases and J by 5 bases, with 13 bases between them. The CDR3 sequence is CSVKRLGTEAFF. The DNA for the CDR3 is TGCAGCGTAAAGAGGCTGGGGACTGAAGCTTTCTTT.

The chain couples TRBV5-6 to TRBJ2-7, with D maybe TRBD1 (5 bases). V lost 0 bases and J lost 4, with 17 bases in between. This CDR3 region has 16 residues. From germline, CDR1 is SGHDT and CDR2 YYEEEE. The CDR3 protein is CASSLGGTRSGYEQYF. The CDR3 nucleotides read TGTGCCAGCAGCTTGGGGGGCACGCGTTCGGGTTACGAGCAGTACTTC.

This clonotype was detected only a few times. The chain joins TRBV12-3 or TRBV12-4 to TRBJ1-2; 8 positions agree with TRBD1. With V trimmed by 3 bases and J by 7 bases, 10 bases remained unmatched. This CDR3 comprises 15 residues. The CDR3 DNA reads TGTGCCAGCAGTTTTGGGACAGGCTACGGCGGTGGCTACACCTTC. Protein: CASSFGTGYGGGYTF.